This entry lists 15 T cell receptor beta chains sequenced from one sample in a study of blood T cell repertoires in COVID-19. Sequenced by immunoSEQ multiplex PCR; TCRdb stores in-frame clones only, minus some. The sample holds under 300,000 clones, less than 85% seen once. The specimen sequenced was peripheral blood. The receptors were gathered from a man aged 55 to 70 who had recovered from COVID-19.

The chain uses TRBV18 and TRBJ2-6; D might be TRBD1 (6 bases). This CDR3 spans 17 amino acids. Germline loops: CDR1 KGHSH, CDR2 LQKENI. Trimming left V 3 bases short and J 0 bases short, with 12 bases between. CDR3 region: CASSPAGTNSGANVLTF. As DNA, the CDR3 is TGTGCCAGCTCACCGGCAGGGACAAACTCTGGGGCCAACGTCCTGACTTTC.

The V gene is TRBV12-2, the J gene TRBJ2-5; the table gives TRBD2 as D, unverified against the DNA. TRBV12-2 is noted as a pseudogene. The CDR3 loop spans 15 amino acids. This CDR3 reads CASRLAFPGGETQYF. CDR3 DNA sequence: TGTGCAAGTCGCTTAGCGTTCCCCGGGGGAGAGACCCAGTACTTC.

The chain joins TRBV3-1 (or the pseudogene TRBV3-2) to TRBJ1-6, with D tentatively TRBD1 (5 bases). This CDR3 comprises 16 residues. Trimming stripped 3 bases from V and 9 bases from J, with 18 bases between. Per the germline V gene, CDR1 is LGHDT and CDR2 is YNNKEL (reference sequence). In DNA form, the CDR3 reads TGTGCCAGCAGCCAGATTCGGGGCCGCGGGGGTTCACCCCTCCACTTT. Translating it yields CASSQIRGRGGSPLHF.

As regards this clone: The junction does not match germline at one end; this may be a read error. This chain links TRBV7-8 with TRBJ1-1; D possibly corresponds to TRBD1 (5 bases). Looked up from germline, CDR1 is SGHVS and CDR2 is FQNEAQ. CDR3 length equals 10 residues. CDR3 in amino acids: CASSLLDSSF. Written as DNA, the CDR3 is TGTGCCAGCAGCCTACTTGACAGCAGCTTT. Looking up the rest from reference TRBV7-8 and TRBJ1-1 gives the full variable domain: GAGVSQSPRYKVAKRGQDVALRCDPISGHVSLFWYQQALGQGPEFLTYFQNEAQLDKSGLPSDRFFAERPEGSVSTLKIQRTQQEDSAVYLCASSLLDSSFGQGTRLTVV.

V usage is TRBV4-1 and J usage is TRBJ1-2, with a tentative D call TRBD1 (5 bases). The CDR3 loop spans 14 amino acids. The V gene's germline CDR1 is MGHRA and CDR2 YSYEKL. Between the trimmed V and J ends, which lost 1 base and 6 bases, there was a span of 12 bases. CDR3 protein: CASSQVRGVDGYTF. DNA of the CDR3: TGCGCCAGCAGCCAAGTGCGGGGGGTGGATGGCTACACCTTC.

The gene calls are TRBV6-5 and TRBJ1-5; a weak D match, TRBD1 (5 bases). This CDR3 has 15 residues. Germline V gives CDR1 MNHEY, CDR2 SVGAGI. The V gene lost 6 bases and the J gene lost 5 bases, with 17 bases spanning the gap. This CDR3 is CASSPWGGGDQPQHF. The CDR3 bases are TGTGCCAGCAGCCCCTGGGGCGGCGGGGATCAGCCCCAGCATTTT.

The rearrangement uses TRBV7-6 and TRBJ2-7, with 9 bases fitting TRBD1. V was pared by 4 bases and J by 0 bases, with 10 bases of the junction left unmatched. CDR1 SGHVS and CDR2 FNYEAQ come from the germline V gene. The CDR3 has 17 residues. The DNA of the CDR3 is TGTGCCAGCAGCTCCAGTCCCGGGACAGGGTTCTCCTACGAGCAGTACTTC. Translated: CASSSSPGTGFSYEQYF.

J is TRBJ1-2 and V is TRBV19; D remains ambiguous. V shed 3 bases and J shed 6 bases, with 8 bases lying between them. The CDR3 consists of 12 residues. Germline CDR1 LNHDA, CDR2 SQIVND (reference sequence). Here the CDR3 reads CASSMVSDGYTF. For the CDR3, the DNA is TGTGCCAGTAGTATGGTGTCAGATGGCTACACCTTC.

The J gene is TRBJ2-7, the V gene TRBV24-1, with D unclear. Germline assignment: CDR1 KGHDR and CDR2 SFDVKD. The CDR3 runs to 12 residues. Deletions cut 9 bases from V and 2 bases from J, with 10 bases between. The CDR3 spells CATPPGPYEQYF. DNA of the CDR3: TGTGCCACCCCCCCAGGTCCCTACGAGCAGTACTTC.

The chain recombines TRBV2 with TRBJ1-2; the match to TRBD1 covers 9 bases. The CDR3 spans 15 residues. CDR1 is SNHLY and CDR2 is FYNNEI in the germline V gene. J lost 4 bases, V lost 6 bases, and 9 bases had no gene match. CDR3 nucleotides: TGTGCCAGCAGCGAGAACAGGGGGCGCGGCTATGGCTACACCTTC. This sequence encodes CASSENRGRGYGYTF.

This sequence joins TRBV7-2 and TRBJ2-3; tentative D call: TRBD1 (7 bases). Trimming removed 3 bases from V and 8 bases from J, with 27 bases in between. CDR1 and CDR2 (germline): SGHTA, FQGNSA. This CDR3 region has 18 residues. CDR3: CASSFGGAGLRDSGTQYF. CDR3 in DNA: TGTGCCAGCAGCTTCGGCGGGGCGGGTCTCCGGGACAGTGGTACGCAGTATTTT.

The V gene is TRBV3-1 (or the pseudogene TRBV3-2), the J gene TRBJ1-6; unclear D gene. The germline CDR1 and CDR2 sequences are LGHDT and YNNKEL (reference sequence). Trimming removed 1 base from V and 18 bases from J, with 22 bases in between. The CDR3 spans 15 residues. The CDR3 nucleotides are TGTGCCAGCAGCCAAGGAACGGATACGGGGATGTTATACCACTTT. This encodes CASSQGTDTGMLYHF.

J is TRBJ2-3 and V is TRBV19; 12 bases are a match to TRBD2. CDR3 size: 17 residues. CDR1 is LNHDA, CDR2 SQIVND, per germline (reference sequence). Germline trimming cut 6 bases from V and 4 bases from J; bases unmatched to any gene: 11. The CDR3 coding sequence is TGTGCCAGTAGGGTGACCCTAGCGGGGGGGCGGTCAGATACGCAGTATTTT. It encodes CASRVTLAGGRSDTQYF.

V gene TRBV7-9 combines with J gene TRBJ2-1, with a tentative D call TRBD2 (5 bases). The ends were cut back, 5 bases at V and 0 bases at J, with 14 bases in the middle. The CDR3 is 16 residues long. CDR1 is SEHNR, CDR2 FQNEAQ, per germline (reference sequence). CDR3 sequence (DNA): TGTGCCAGCAGCCCACCCGGGGTCTTCTCCTACAATGAGCAGTTCTTC. It translates to CASSPPGVFSYNEQFF.

This clone was picked up one time. The chain carries TRBV5-6 and TRBJ1-2; TRBD1 matches 9 bases. This CDR3 has 15 amino acids. CDR1 and CDR2 from the germline V gene are SGHDT and YYEEEE. The V gene end was trimmed by 4 bases and the J gene end by 2 bases; junction bases not matched to a gene: 6. This CDR3 is CASSPTGTGNYGYTF. The DNA for the CDR3 is TGTGCCAGCAGCCCCACCGGGACAGGGAACTATGGCTACACCTTC.